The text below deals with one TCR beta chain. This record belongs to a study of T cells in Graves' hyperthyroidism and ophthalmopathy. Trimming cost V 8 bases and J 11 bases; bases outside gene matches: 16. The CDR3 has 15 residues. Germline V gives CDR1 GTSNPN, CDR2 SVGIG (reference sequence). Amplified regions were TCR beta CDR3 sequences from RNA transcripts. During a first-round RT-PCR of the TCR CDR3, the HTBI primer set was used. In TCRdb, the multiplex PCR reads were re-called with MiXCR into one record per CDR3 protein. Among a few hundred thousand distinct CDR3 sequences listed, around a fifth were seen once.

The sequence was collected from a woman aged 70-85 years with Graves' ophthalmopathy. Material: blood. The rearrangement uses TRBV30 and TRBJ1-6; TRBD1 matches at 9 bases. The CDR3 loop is CALTATDRGSPPLHF. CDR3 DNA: TGTGCCCTCACGGCAACGGACAGGGGAAGCCCACCCCTCCACTTT. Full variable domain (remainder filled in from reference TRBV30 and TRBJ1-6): SQTIHQWPATLVQPVGSPLSLECTVEGTSNPNLYWYRQAAGRGLQLLFYSVGIGQISSEVPQNLSASRPQDRQFILSSKKLLLSDSGFYLCALTATDRGSPPLHFGNGTRLTVT.